A selection of T cell receptor beta chains follows, all from one sample in a study of shared clonotypes between healthy human individuals. TCRdb keeps only in-frame clones here, not all; method: immunoSEQ multiplex PCR. This sample has about 2.4 million clones, with 93% found just once. Sequenced sample: naive CD4+ T cells from PBMCs. These receptors all come from a man younger than 35 in good health. Some clones in this sample may be carry-over from other donors' samples. The CDR3 runs from the conserved cysteine through the conserved F or W. A D gene is named only where the DNA matches it firmly.

V	D	length	J	CDR3	DNA
TRBV5-1	TRBD2	14	TRBJ2-1	CASGREGSSDEQFF	TGCGCCAGCGGGAGGGAGGGGTCGTCCGATGAGCAGTTCTTC
TRBV9	-	15	TRBJ1-2	CASSGGGADNYGYTF	TGTGCCAGCAGCGGGGGAGGGGCCGATAACTATGGCTACACCTTC
TRBV29-1	TRBD1	13	TRBJ2-5	CSVERGQGETQYF	TGCAGCGTTGAAAGGGGACAGGGGGAGACCCAGTACTTC
TRBV2	-	14	TRBJ2-3	CASSELTDTDTQYF	TGTGCCAGCAGTGAATTAACTGACACAGATACGCAGTATTTT
TRBV10-3	-	13	TRBJ2-3	CAIRAVSTDTQYF	TGTGCCATCAGGGCGGTTAGCACAGATACGCAGTATTTT
TRBV11-3	-	17	TRBJ2-7	CASNQEGYRRSSYEQYF	TGTGCCAGCAACCAGGAGGGGTACAGGAGGAGCTCCTACGAGCAGTACTTC
TRBV27	-	14	TRBJ2-5	CASSSETTGETQYF	TGTGCCAGCAGTTCAGAGACCACCGGGGAGACCCAGTACTTC
TRBV15	TRBD1	15	TRBJ1-2	CATSAGQGLDYGYTF	TGTGCCACCAGCGCCGGACAGGGGTTGGACTATGGCTACACCTTC
TRBV5-4	TRBD1	13	TRBJ2-7	CASSSQQGLEQYF	TGTGCCAGCAGCAGCCAACAGGGGCTCGAGCAGTACTTC
TRBV28	TRBD1	14	TRBJ1-3	CASSVQGGSDTIYF	TGTGCCAGCAGTGTTCAGGGGGGTTCGGACACCATATATTTT
TRBV6-1	TRBD2	15	TRBJ2-7	CASSTEAGGSYEQYF	TGTGCCAGCAGTACCGAGGCGGGAGGTTCCTACGAGCAGTACTTC
TRBV28	-	15	TRBJ1-2	CASSLANRALNGYTF	TGTGCCAGCAGTTTAGCAAACAGGGCTTTAAATGGCTACACCTTC
TRBV20-1	-	11	TRBJ2-5	CSALYRPEQYF	TGCAGTGCCCTCTACCGGCCGGAGCAGTACTTC
TRBV30	TRBD2	14	TRBJ2-1	CAWATSGGDNEQFF	TGTGCCTGGGCGACTAGCGGAGGGGACAATGAGCAGTTCTTC